This TCR beta chain was identified in a study of HIV-infected patients and healthy controls (dated by TCRdb to the mid-2010s). This clonotype was observed a few times. The antigen this receptor binds is unknown. The junction departs from the called germline gene at one end, perhaps through a read error. Receptor amplification or capture employed 5' RACE. For sequencing, an Illumina MiSeq was employed. The public reads were reanalyzed by TCRdb: fastp trimming at Q25, MiXCR alignment, in-frame beta chains only. CDR3 protein duplicates are merged, each entry listing the most common genes and DNA. The sample table lists 65,000 to 70,000 distinct CDR3 sequences, approximately 16% of them with a count of one. The ten largest clones take up 4.5% to 7% of the sample. The CDR3 covers 9 residues, taking in both the cysteine and the phenylalanine. The CDR3 DNA has 27 bases and is translated from base 1. Via the germline V gene (reference sequence), CDR1 is LNHDA and CDR2 SQIVND.

Sequencing was carried out using CD4+ T cells from blood. The sequence came from a human donor in good health. Rearrangement joined TRBV19 to TRBJ2-7, with the D gene call left open. The CDR3 region reads CASSSEQYF. The DNA is as follows: TGTGCCAGTTCCTCCGAGCAGTACTTC.